The clone carrying this T cell receptor beta chain showed up many times. Its antigen is unknown. The data were obtained in a study of T cells in Graves' hyperthyroidism and ophthalmopathy. Turning to the study itself: Before any treatment, at initial diagnosis, peripheral blood was collected.

The V segment lost 6 bases and the J segment 5 bases; nucleotides outside the gene matches: 15. The CDR3 length is 16 residues. CDR1 MNHEY and CDR2 SVGEGT come from the germline V gene. RNA transcripts gave rise to amplified TCR beta CDR3 regions. Initially, a first-round RT-PCR of the TCR CDR3 employed the HTBI primer set. Each CDR3 protein gets one entry after TCRdb re-called the multiplex PCR reads with MiXCR. The sample holds 300,000 to 450,000 distinct CDR3 sequences; under 15% are singletons and the top ten take 30% to 35%. Those with hyperthyroidism were 18 to 65 years old, newly diagnosed, and ill for under 2 months. Source material for PBMCs was about 11 ml fresh peripheral blood. Study-level points and caveats: Ophthalmopathy stood apart from stable hyperthyroidism in a 13 V-J model.

The TCR originated in a woman in her twenties or thirties with Graves' hyperthyroidism. The gene calls are TRBV6-2 or TRBV6-3 and TRBJ2-7, with TRBD2 matching over 8 bases. Sequenced sample: blood. CDR3 DNA: TGTGCCAGCAGCAGTGGTAGCGGGATACTCACCCACGAGCAGTACTTC. As protein: CASSSGSGILTHEQYF.